The 17 T cell receptor beta chains below all came from one sample that was sequenced in a study of blood T cell repertoires in COVID-19. Profiling relied on immunoSEQ multiplex PCR, and the TCRdb table lists in-frame clones only, not all of them. This sample carries 150,000 to 190,000 clones, 75% to 90% of them seen once, and the ten largest clones take roughly 0.6%. The sample comprised peripheral blood. Receptor source: a man between 60 and 75 years old with acute or convalescent COVID-19.

The chain has TRBV3-1 (or the pseudogene TRBV3-2) and TRBJ2-1; TRBD2 matches at 14 bases. With 4 bases clipped from V and 9 bases from J, the junction kept 8 bases outside the gene matches. There are 16 residues in the CDR3. The germline V gene has CDR1 LGHDT and CDR2 YNNKEL (reference sequence). CDR3 DNA sequence: TGTGCCAGCAGCCTTAGACTAGCGGGAGGGCCACGTGAGCAGTTCTTC. Protein product: CASSLRLAGGPREQFF.

The chain combines TRBV5-1 with TRBJ2-3; D unresolved. The CDR3 has 18 residues. Germline V lookup: CDR1 SGHRS, CDR2 YFSETQ. V lost 0 bases, J lost 11 bases, and 28 bases lay in between. Written as DNA, the CDR3 is TGCGCCAGCAGCTTGGGCAAGTATAGCACTTCGGCCCTAGAGGAGCAGTATTTT. Amino acids: CASSLGKYSTSALEEQYF.

This chain links TRBV19 with TRBJ2-6; 9 positions match TRBD1. Per the germline V gene, CDR1 is LNHDA and CDR2 is SQIVND (reference sequence). The CDR3 totals 18 residues. V gave up 3 bases and J gave up 0 bases; unmatched junction bases: 6. The CDR3 DNA follows: TGTGCCAGTAGTATCCGGGACAGGGTAAACTCTGGGGCCAACGTCCTGACTTTC. It translates to CASSIRDRVNSGANVLTF.

The J gene is TRBJ2-7, the V gene TRBV4-3; 12 nucleotides align to TRBD2. The CDR3 consists of 17 residues. The V gene's germline CDR1 is LGHNA and CDR2 YSLEER. V lost 1 base and J lost 2; bases outside the gene matches: 6. CDR3 in amino acids: CASSQGARLAGAYEQYF. CDR3 coding DNA: TGCGCCAGCAGCCAAGGGGCTCGACTAGCGGGGGCCTACGAGCAGTACTTC.

The chain uses TRBV5-4 and TRBJ2-7, with a weak D call TRBD2 (5 bases). V lost 1 base and J 1 base, leaving 9 bases between the germline ends. Germline CDR1 reads SGHNT; CDR2 reads YYREEE (reference sequence). The CDR3 is 14 residues long. CDR3 in amino acids: CASSLSGLSYEQYF. Written as DNA, the CDR3 is TGTGCCAGCAGCTTGAGTGGACTGTCCTACGAGCAGTACTTC. Filled out from reference TRBV5-4 and TRBJ2-7, the complete variable domain reads ETGVTQSPTHLIKTRGQQVTLRCSSQSGHNTVSWYQQALGQGPQFIFQYYREEENGRGNFPPRFSGLQFPNYSSELNVNALELDDSALYLCASSLSGLSYEQYFGPGTRLTVT.

This clone is a singleton in its sample. Other DNA sequences in the sample encode the same CDR3. The rearrangement links TRBV7-2 to TRBJ1-1, with 9 bases aligning to TRBD1. J gave up 2 bases and V 5 bases, and 3 bases lay outside the gene matches. The CDR3 has 14 residues. Germline V gene lookup returns CDR1 SGHTA and CDR2 FQGNSA. The chain's CDR3 is CASSLGQGNTEAFF. For the CDR3, the DNA is TGTGCCAGCAGCCTGGGACAGGGAAACACTGAAGCTTTCTTT.

The gene calls are TRBV19 and TRBJ2-4; tentatively, D is TRBD2 (6 bases). Trimming stripped 1 base from V and 0 bases from J, with 19 bases between. Germline V gene sequence: CDR1 LNHDA, CDR2 SQIVND (reference sequence). The CDR3 contains 19 residues. The CDR3 loop is CASSIGRMRQRVAKNIQYF. CDR3 coding DNA: TGTGCCAGTAGTATAGGGAGGATGAGACAGCGGGTAGCCAAAAACATTCAGTACTTC. Combining the CDR3 with reference TRBV19 and TRBJ2-4 gives the whole variable domain DGGITQSPKYLFRKEGQNVTLSCEQNLNHDAMYWYRQDPGQGLRLIYYSQIVNDFQKGDIAEGYSVSREKKESFPLTVTSAQKNPTAFYLCASSIGRMRQRVAKNIQYFGAGTRLSVL.

The chain recombines TRBV10-2 with TRBJ1-5; D ambiguous. V lost 2 bases and J lost 4, with 9 bases in between. The germline CDR1 and CDR2 sequences are WSHSY and SAAADI. The CDR3 contains 14 residues. CDR3 protein: CASSESLRNQPQHF. In DNA, the CDR3 is TGCGCCAGCAGTGAGAGCTTGAGGAATCAGCCCCAGCATTTT.

The chain employs TRBV19 and TRBJ1-2, with 7 bases fitting TRBD1. V gave up 8 bases and J gave up 2 bases; unmatched junction bases: 5. The germline CDR1 and CDR2 sequences are LNHDA and SQIVND (reference sequence). The CDR3 runs to 13 residues. The CDR3 loop is CASATGRNYGYTF. As DNA, the CDR3 is TGTGCCAGTGCGACAGGGAGGAACTATGGCTACACCTTC.

This clone has just one count. The chain uses TRBV7-2 and TRBJ2-7; a possible D gene is TRBD1 (5 bases). Germline V gives CDR1 SGHTA, CDR2 FQGNSA. Trimming pared 1 base from V and 6 bases from J, leaving 10 bases between. This CDR3 comprises 13 residues. CDR3 coding DNA: TGTGCCAGCAGCTTAGGCAGGGCGAGCGAGCAGTACTTC. Translated, it gives CASSLGRASEQYF.

A remark on this clone: The same CDR3 is also encoded by other DNA sequences in this sample. This chain links TRBV9 with TRBJ1-2; TRBD1 matches at 7 bases. This CDR3 comprises 13 residues. The V gene's germline CDR1 is SGDLS and CDR2 YYNGEE. The trim removed 2 bases at V and 2 bases at J, leaving 0 bases unmatched. The CDR3 bases are TGTGCCAGCAGCGTGGACAGGAACTATGGCTACACCTTC. Residues: CASSVDRNYGYTF.

V is TRBV29-1 and J is TRBJ2-7, with D possibly being TRBD1 (6 bases). The CDR3 consists of 13 residues. Germline V gene sequence: CDR1 SQVTM, CDR2 ANQGSEA. Trimming pared 2 bases from V and 0 bases from J, leaving 8 bases between. CDR3 region: CSVETGSSYEQYF. Here the CDR3 DNA reads TGCAGCGTTGAAACAGGGAGCTCCTACGAGCAGTACTTC.

The count of this clone is one. The chain recombines TRBV29-1 with TRBJ2-3, with D perhaps matching TRBD2 (5 bases). V was cut by 6 bases and J by 1 base, with 8 bases left in between. Germline CDR1 SQVTM, CDR2 ANQGSEA. This CDR3 spans 12 amino acids. The CDR3 nucleotides read TGCAGCGTCGGACTCCGCACAGATACGCAGTATTTT. Protein product: CSVGLRTDTQYF.

The rearrangement uses TRBV7-9 and TRBJ2-7; D is undetermined. The CDR3 sequence is 13 residues long. The V gene's germline CDR1 is SEHNR and CDR2 FQNEAQ (reference sequence). With 5 bases removed from V and 1 base from J, the gap between germline ends came to 9 bases. CDR3 bases: TGTGCCAGCAGCCCTCGGGTATCCTACGAGCAGTACTTC. This sequence encodes CASSPRVSYEQYF.

The rearrangement joins TRBV6-1 to TRBJ2-7, with 8 bases lining up with TRBD2. The CDR3 has 16 amino acids. Per the germline V gene, CDR1 is MNHNS and CDR2 is SASEGT. After removal of 0 bases from V and 6 bases from J, the junction contained 10 bases not matched to a gene. The chain's CDR3 is CASSEAPGRAAGEQYF. CDR3 DNA sequence: TGTGCCAGCAGTGAAGCGCCCGGGAGGGCCGCGGGCGAGCAGTACTTC.

The V gene is TRBV25-1, the J gene TRBJ1-2, with D perhaps TRBD1 (5 bases). Trimming took 6 bases from V and 8 from J, leaving 22 bases between them. CDR3 length: 15 residues. CDR1 is MGHDK, CDR2 SYGVNS, per germline. CDR3 sequence reads: CASSQPGTPTRGYTF. CDR3 sequence (DNA): TGTGCCAGCAGCCAGCCGGGGACTCCCACTAGGGGCTACACCTTC.

The V and J genes are TRBV30 and TRBJ2-5; D is possibly TRBD1 (6 bases). The ends were cut back, 0 bases at V and 4 bases at J, with 15 bases in the middle. Germline V lookup: CDR1 GTSNPN, CDR2 SVGIG (reference sequence). This CDR3 is built from 15 residues. CDR3 nucleotides: TGTGCCTGGAGTGTACTAACAGGGAGACGAGAGACCCAGTACTTC. It is translated as CAWSVLTGRRETQYF.